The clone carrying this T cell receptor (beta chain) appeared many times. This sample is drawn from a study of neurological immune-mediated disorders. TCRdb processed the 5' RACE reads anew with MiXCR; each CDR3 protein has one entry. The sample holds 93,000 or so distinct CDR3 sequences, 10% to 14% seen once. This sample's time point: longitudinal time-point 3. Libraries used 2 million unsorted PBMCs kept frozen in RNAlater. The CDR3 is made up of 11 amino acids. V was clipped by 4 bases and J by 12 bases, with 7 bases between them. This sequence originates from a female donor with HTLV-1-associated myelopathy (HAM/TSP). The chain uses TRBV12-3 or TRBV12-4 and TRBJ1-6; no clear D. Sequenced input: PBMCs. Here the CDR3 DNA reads TGTGCCAGCAGTTACAGTGGACCCCTCCACTTT. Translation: CASSYSGPLHF.